These 27 T cell receptor beta chains originate from one sample sequenced in a study of shared T cell receptors in the human thymus. Data came from immunoSEQ multiplex PCR; TCRdb stores just in-frame clones and leaves some out. The table includes roughly 560,000 clones, about four fifths detected once. The sample was also linked to a second study, of human thymus T cells.

Material: thymocytes. The receptors stem from a boy under three years old with a congenital heart defect.

The rearrangement links TRBV27 to TRBJ2-2, with D perhaps TRBD1 (6 bases). Trimming removed 3 bases at V and 3 bases at J, with 8 bases between. This CDR3 has 14 amino acids. Germline V CDR1 and CDR2: MNHEY, SMNVEV (reference sequence). The CDR3 DNA is TGTGCCAGCAGTTTCTCAGGGGACACCGGGGAGCTGTTTTTT. It codes for CASSFSGDTGELFF.

The gene calls are TRBV11-2 and TRBJ2-7; 8 bases agree with TRBD2. The CDR3 sequence is 18 residues long. V dropped 5 bases and J dropped 3; count of bases not matched to a gene: 18. Germline V gene data show CDR1 as SGHAT and CDR2 as FQNNGV. CDR3 amino acids: CASSPSGRLPREGYEQYF. Written as DNA, the CDR3 is TGTGCCAGCAGCCCTAGTGGCCGGCTTCCCCGGGAGGGCTACGAGCAGTACTTC.

The chain is built from TRBV25-1 and TRBJ2-1; D is perhaps TRBD1 (5 bases). V shed 3 bases and J shed 6 bases, with 12 bases lying between them. Germline V lookup: CDR1 MGHDK, CDR2 SYGVNS. This CDR3 region has 14 residues. Here the CDR3 DNA reads TGTGCCAGCAGTGAGAGAATAGACAGCAATGAGCAGTTCTTC. This codes for CASSERIDSNEQFF.

Only a few counts were recorded for this clone. The chain uses TRBV11-2 and TRBJ2-7; TRBD2 matches at 7 bases. Germline V gene lookup returns CDR1 SGHAT and CDR2 FQNNGV. CDR3 length equals 16 residues. V lost 0 bases to trimming and J lost 5 bases; unmatched junction nucleotides: 10. CDR3 residues: CASSLEGEGLGDEQYF. In DNA form, the CDR3 reads TGTGCCAGCAGCTTAGAAGGGGAGGGATTGGGGGACGAGCAGTACTTC.

This chain connects TRBV5-6 to TRBJ1-2, with D unresolved. Germline values: CDR1 SGHDT, CDR2 YYEEEE. The CDR3 is 13 residues long. V lost 4 bases and J 8 bases, leaving 15 bases between the germline ends. CDR3 DNA: TGTGCCAGCAGCCACCCGACGGGGTTGGGCTACACCTTC. Its translation is CASSHPTGLGYTF.

The chain recombines TRBV10-2 with TRBJ2-1; D ambiguous. Germline CDR1 and CDR2: WSHSY and SAAADI. The V end was cut by 7 bases, the J end by 7 bases, with 14 bases between. This CDR3 comprises 13 residues. The CDR3 DNA reads as TGCGCCAGCACGTCCTTAACGGTAAATGAGCAGTTCTTC. This gives the protein CASTSLTVNEQFF.

The chain carries TRBV11-3 and TRBJ2-7, with 14 nucleotides matching TRBD2. The CDR3 has 17 residues. Germline values: CDR1 SGHNT, CDR2 YENEEA. Unmatched junction bases numbered 8, after V lost 5 bases and J lost 2 bases. DNA for the CDR3: TGTGCCAGCAGCCCGGGGACTAGCGGGAGTGACGCCTACGAGCAGTACTTC. It is translated as CASSPGTSGSDAYEQYF.

This chain connects TRBV7-9 to TRBJ1-1; 9 bases fit TRBD1. The CDR3 covers 14 residues. The trim removed 5 bases at V and 4 bases at J, leaving 5 bases unmatched. CDR1 SEHNR and CDR2 FQNEAQ come from the germline V gene (reference sequence). The CDR3 region is CASSPGQGCTEAFF. CDR3 in DNA: TGTGCCAGCAGCCCGGGACAGGGTTGCACTGAAGCTTTCTTT. Combining the CDR3 with reference TRBV7-9 and TRBJ1-1 gives the whole variable domain DTGVSQNPRHKITKRGQNVTFRCDPISEHNRLYWYRQTLGQGPEFLTYFQNEAQLEKSRLLSDRFSAERPKGSFSTLEIQRTEQGDSAMYLCASSPGQGCTEAFFGQGTRLTVV.

The CDR3 here is CASSSPGTSGSLPPTDTQYF. CDR3 in DNA: TGTGCCAGCAGTTCCCCCGGGACTAGCGGGAGCCTCCCACCCACAGATACGCAGTATTTT. This rearrangement joins TRBV27 to TRBJ2-3, with 14 bases matching TRBD2. CDR3 length equals 20 residues. With V trimmed by 4 bases and J by 2 bases, 14 bases remained unmatched. The germline CDR1 and CDR2 sequences are MNHEY and SMNVEV (reference sequence).

The V call is TRBV19, the J call TRBJ1-1; the D gene is possibly TRBD1 (6 bases). The germline V and J ends were trimmed by 3 bases and 5 bases, with 16 bases remaining between them. CDR3 size: 15 residues. The V gene's germline CDR1 is LNHDA and CDR2 SQIVND (reference sequence). CDR3: CASSINPRGRTEAFF. DNA for the CDR3: TGTGCCAGTAGTATTAACCCCAGGGGAAGAACTGAAGCTTTCTTT.

The chain recombines TRBV19 with TRBJ2-3, with TRBD1 as a possible D gene (5 bases). The CDR3 covers 14 residues. The V gene's germline CDR1 is LNHDA and CDR2 SQIVND (reference sequence). Trimming removed 4 bases from V and 3 bases from J, with 11 bases in between. The CDR3 bases are TGTGCCAGTAGTACAGGGTGTCCTACAGATACGCAGTATTTT. This codes for CASSTGCPTDTQYF. The whole variable domain, remainder taken from reference TRBV19 and TRBJ2-3, is DGGITQSPKYLFRKEGQNVTLSCEQNLNHDAMYWYRQDPGQGLRLIYYSQIVNDFQKGDIAEGYSVSREKKESFPLTVTSAQKNPTAFYLCASSTGCPTDTQYFGPGTRLTVL.

J is TRBJ2-7 and V is TRBV6-1; 8 nucleotides match TRBD1. V was clipped by 4 bases and J by 4 bases; unmatched bases: 15. Germline CDR1 reads MNHNS; CDR2 reads SASEGT. The CDR3 has 17 amino acids. CDR3 DNA sequence: TGTGCCAGCAGTGGGAAGCGAGGGACAGGTACGACTTACGAGCAGTACTTC. This gives the protein CASSGKRGTGTTYEQYF.

CDR3 amino acids: CASSSADCKLTGELFF. Written as DNA, the CDR3 is TGTGCCAGCAGCTCAGCGGACTGTAAACTCACCGGGGAGCTGTTTTTT. The V call is TRBV5-8, the J call TRBJ2-2; perhaps TRBD2 as D (5 bases). Trimming removed 3 bases at V and 4 bases at J, with 16 bases between. Germline V CDR1 and CDR2: SGHTS, YDEGEE. This CDR3 comprises 16 residues.

In the case of this clone: The same CDR3 arises from other DNA sequences in this sample as well. The J gene is TRBJ2-7, the V gene TRBV20-1; maybe TRBD2 (5 bases). This CDR3 has 11 amino acids. CDR1 and CDR2 from the germline V gene are DFQATT and SNEGSKA (reference sequence). The V end was cut by 6 bases, the J end by 3 bases, with 9 bases between. The chain's CDR3 is CSARGSYEQYF. CDR3 sequence (DNA): TGCAGTGCCCGAGGGAGCTACGAGCAGTACTTC.

This chain connects TRBV27 to TRBJ2-5; D is unclear. Germline V gene sequence: CDR1 MNHEY, CDR2 SMNVEV (reference sequence). Trimming took 3 bases from V and 1 from J, leaving 6 bases between them. The CDR3 sequence is 13 residues long. The CDR3: CASSLWSQETQYF. DNA for the CDR3: TGTGCCAGCAGTTTGTGGAGCCAAGAGACCCAGTACTTC.

The CDR3 DNA reads TGTGCCAGCAGCCGACAGTCAGGGGGGACAGATGTTAAAAACATTCAGTACTTC. Its translation: CASSRQSGGTDVKNIQYF. The chain uses TRBV28 and TRBJ2-4, with D tentatively TRBD1 (7 bases). Trimming pared 6 bases from V and 4 bases from J, leaving 25 bases between. Germline values: CDR1 MDHEN, CDR2 SYDVKM. The CDR3 is 18 residues long.

The V gene is TRBV29-1, the J gene TRBJ2-5; D is unresolved. The CDR3 spans 12 residues. Germline CDR1 and CDR2: SQVTM and ANQGSEA. V lost 4 bases, J lost 5 bases, and 11 bases lay in between. As DNA, the CDR3 is TGCAGCGTTGGCTCTCAAGCGGAGACCCAGTACTTC. Its protein product is CSVGSQAETQYF.

The J gene is TRBJ1-5, the V gene TRBV28; D possibly corresponds to TRBD1 (6 bases). CDR3 length: 12 amino acids. In germline, CDR1 is MDHEN, CDR2 SYDVKM. The V end lost 5 bases, the J end lost 6 bases, and 8 bases lay between the germline ends. CDR3 sequence: CASSQGLQPQHF. The CDR3, as DNA: TGTGCCAGCAGTCAGGGGCTTCAGCCCCAGCATTTT.

Turning to this clone: An end of the junction does not agree with germline; a read error may underlie this. Other DNA sequences of this sample code for an identical CDR3. J is TRBJ1-1 and V is TRBV2, with D possibly TRBD1 on 6 matching bases. The germline V gene encodes CDR1 SNHLY and CDR2 FYNNEI. This CDR3 spans 11 amino acids. The CDR3 spells CASSEVGSRGF. The CDR3 nucleotides read TGTGCCAGCAGTGAAGTGGGATCCAGGGGCTTT.

The rearrangement links TRBV27 to TRBJ2-2; TRBD2 aligns across 13 bases. The CDR3 sequence is 17 residues long. Germline V gives CDR1 MNHEY, CDR2 SMNVEV (reference sequence). V trimming: 5 bases; J trimming: 6 bases; junction bases outside the gene matches: 9. CDR3 loop: CASSPWTSGSLPGELFF. The CDR3 region has the DNA TGTGCCAGCAGTCCTTGGACTAGCGGGAGTTTGCCCGGGGAGCTGTTTTTT.

The chain uses TRBV27 and TRBJ1-2, with TRBD1 identical over 10 bases. Trimming took 5 bases from V and 0 from J; bases not matched to a gene: 15. CDR1 and CDR2 (germline): MNHEY, SMNVEV (reference sequence). The CDR3 is 19 residues long. The CDR3 reads CASSPRQGANETANYGYTF. CDR3 nucleotides: TGTGCCAGCAGTCCAAGACAGGGGGCAAACGAGACGGCTAACTATGGCTACACCTTC.

The rearrangement uses TRBV6-5 and TRBJ2-1; D possibly corresponds to TRBD2 (6 bases). In germline, CDR1 is MNHEY, CDR2 SVGAGI. The CDR3 consists of 15 residues. V was trimmed by 4 bases and J by 8 bases, leaving 18 bases between them. The DNA of the CDR3 is TGTGCCAGCAGTTTGGGTATTGGAGGGCCCCATGAGCAGTTCTTC. Protein: CASSLGIGGPHEQFF.

The gene calls are TRBV27 and TRBJ1-5; D may be TRBD1 (5 bases). Between the trimmed V and J ends, which lost 7 bases and 6 bases, there was a span of 16 bases. CDR3 length: 14 residues. CDR1 and CDR2 (germline): MNHEY, SMNVEV (reference sequence). CDR3 loop: CASKGQGGSQPQHF. CDR3 bases: TGTGCCAGCAAGGGGCAGGGAGGATCTCAGCCCCAGCATTTT.

This chain links TRBV9 with TRBJ2-2, with 7 bases that match TRBD2. This CDR3 contains 18 residues. CDR1 is SGDLS and CDR2 is YYNGEE in the germline V gene. Unmatched junction bases numbered 19, after V lost 3 bases and J lost 8 bases. The CDR3 sequence is CASSGPRILGLFDGELFF. The DNA of the CDR3 is TGTGCCAGCAGCGGACCGAGAATCTTGGGACTATTTGATGGGGAGCTGTTTTTT.

This clone was observed a single time. J is TRBJ2-7 and V is TRBV7-2; 14 bases are shared with TRBD2. Germline V gives CDR1 SGHTA, CDR2 FQGNSA. The length of the CDR3 is 19 residues. Germline trimming cut 4 bases from V and 3 bases from J; bases unmatched to any gene: 14. CDR3 in DNA: TGTGCCAGCAGCTCCGCCGGCCGACTAGCGGGAGGGGGGCTCTACGAGCAGTACTTC. It specifies CASSSAGRLAGGGLYEQYF.

This clone was observed once. V is TRBV14 and J is TRBJ2-5, with D hard to call. The CDR3 sequence is 13 residues long. Germline lookup yields CDR1 SGHDN and CDR2 FVKESK. Trimming removed 7 bases at V and 4 bases at J, with 13 bases between. CDR3 loop: CASTPRHGETQYF. CDR3 bases: TGTGCCAGCACCCCAAGACACGGAGAGACCCAGTACTTC.

This chain uses TRBV27 with TRBJ2-3, with 8 bases that match TRBD2. The V segment lost 4 bases and the J segment 4 bases; nucleotides outside the gene matches: 7. The germline V gene has CDR1 MNHEY and CDR2 SMNVEV (reference sequence). This CDR3 has 15 amino acids. CDR3 sequence: CASSSRNSGADTQYF. The CDR3 DNA sequence: TGTGCCAGCAGTTCCCGAAATAGCGGGGCAGATACGCAGTATTTT.